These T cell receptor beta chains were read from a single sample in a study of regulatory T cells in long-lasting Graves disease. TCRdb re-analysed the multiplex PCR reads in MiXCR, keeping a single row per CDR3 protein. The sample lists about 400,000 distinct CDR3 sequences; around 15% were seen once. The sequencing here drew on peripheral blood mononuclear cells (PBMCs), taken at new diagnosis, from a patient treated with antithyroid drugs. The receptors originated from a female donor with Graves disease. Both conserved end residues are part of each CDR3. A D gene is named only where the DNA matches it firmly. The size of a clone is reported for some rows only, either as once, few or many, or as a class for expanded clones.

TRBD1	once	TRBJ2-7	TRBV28	TGTGCCAGCAGTGGACCCGGGACAGGGAGCTCCTACGAGCAGTACTTC	CASSGPGTGSSYEQYF
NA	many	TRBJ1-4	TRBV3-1	TGTGCCAGCAACCACGCGCGGAATAATGAAAAACTGTTTTTT	CASNHARNNEKLFF
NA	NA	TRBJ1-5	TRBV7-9	TGTGCCAGCAGCTTAGGTTCAGACGATCAGCCCCAGCATTTT	CASSLGSDDQPQHF
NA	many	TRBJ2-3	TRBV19	TGTGCCAGTAGTATAAATGCTGGCACAGATACGCAGTATTTT	CASSINAGTDTQYF
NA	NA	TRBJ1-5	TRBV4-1	TGCGCCAGCAGCCCGGGGCTGGGGCTACAGCCCCAGCATTTT	CASSPGLGLQPQHF
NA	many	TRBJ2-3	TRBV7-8	TGTGCCAGCAGCTTACGGGACGGGTCGGGCACAGATACGCAGTATTTT	CASSLRDGSGTDTQYF
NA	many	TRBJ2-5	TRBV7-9	TGTGCCAGCAGCTTAGTAGGTGAACTCAAGGAGACCCAGTACTTC	CASSLVGELKETQYF
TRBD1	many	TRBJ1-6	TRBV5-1	TGCGCCAGCAGCTTGGAGGGGGCTCTGAATTCACCCCTCCACTTT	CASSLEGALNSPLHF
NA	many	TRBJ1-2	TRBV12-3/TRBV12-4	TGTGCCAGCAGCCCGAGACACCCTGCCTATGGCTACACCTTC	CASSPRHPAYGYTF
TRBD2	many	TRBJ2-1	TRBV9	TGTGCCAGCAGCGTAATAGCGGGGGGGCCAAATGAGCAGTTCTTC	CASSVIAGGPNEQFF
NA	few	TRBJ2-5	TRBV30	TGTGCCTGGAGTCCCCCCAATAGCAGGGGGAGGGAGACCCAGTACTTC	CAWSPPNSRGRETQYF
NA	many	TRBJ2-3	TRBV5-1	TGCGCCAGCAGCTTTGCCCAGGACACAGATACGCAGTATTTT	CASSFAQDTDTQYF
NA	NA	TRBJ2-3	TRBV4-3	TGCGCCAGCAGCAAGCTACCGACACTTAGCACAGATACGCAGTATTTC	CASSKLPTLSTDTQYF
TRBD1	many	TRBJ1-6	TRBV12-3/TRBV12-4	TGTGCCAGCAGGGGACAGGGGATGGTTGGGCCCGTTCGGATTTTGAATTCACCCCTCCACTTT	CASRGQGMVGPVRILNSPLHF
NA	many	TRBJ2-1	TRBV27	TGTGCCAGCAGTGTCTCGACAGGCTGGAATGAGCAGTTCTTC	CASSVSTGWNEQFF
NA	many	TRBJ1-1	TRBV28	TGTGCCAGCAGTTTATACGGACTTGAAGCTTTCTTT	CASSLYGLEAFF
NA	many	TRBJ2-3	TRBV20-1	TGCAGTGCTCTATCGGGACTTATCACAGATACGCAGTATTTT	CSALSGLITDTQYF
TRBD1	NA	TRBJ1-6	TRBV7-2	TGTGCCAGCAGCTTACAGGGGGCGACGGGTCCTAGCCTAATTGCACCCCTCCACTTT	CASSLQGATGPSLIAPLHF
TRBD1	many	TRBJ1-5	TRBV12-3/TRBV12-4	TGTGCCAGCAGCTTCTTTACAGGGGATGGTAATCAGCCCCAGCATTTT	CASSFFTGDGNQPQHF
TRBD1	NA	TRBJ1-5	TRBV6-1	TGTGCCAGCAGTAAGGGACAGGTGGGCAATCAGCCCCAGCATTTT	CASSKGQVGNQPQHF
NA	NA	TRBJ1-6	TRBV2	TGTGCCAGCAGTGGCCAGGGGACCCCTTCACCCCTCCACTTT	CASSGQGTPSPLHF
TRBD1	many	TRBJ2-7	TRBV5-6	TGTGCCAGCAGCTTGCTGCAGGGGGCGCGGGAGCAGTACTTC	CASSLLQGAREQYF
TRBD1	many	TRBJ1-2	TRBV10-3	TGTGCCATCAGTGAGTCGGGGACAGGCGGCCACCTCTTCTATGGCTACACCTTC	CAISESGTGGHLFYGYTF
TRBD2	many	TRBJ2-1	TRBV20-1	TGCAGTGCAGGGACTAGCGGCTCCTACAATGAGCAGTTCTTC	CSAGTSGSYNEQFF
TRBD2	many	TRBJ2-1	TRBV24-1	TGTGCCACCAGTGATCCGGGACTAGCGGGCAATGAGCAGTTCTTC	CATSDPGLAGNEQFF
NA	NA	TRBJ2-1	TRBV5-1	TGTGCCAGCAGCTTTCGAGTCCAAAAGGACAATGAGCAGTTCTTC	CASSFRVQKDNEQFF
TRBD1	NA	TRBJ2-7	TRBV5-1	TGCGCCAGCAGCTGGAACCTGGACAGGGGCTCCTACGAGCAGTACTTC	CASSWNLDRGSYEQYF
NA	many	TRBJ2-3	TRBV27	TGTGCCAGCATCGCCCGACCGGGACTTCAACGTATTGGCCCAGATACGCAGTATTTT	CASIARPGLQRIGPDTQYF
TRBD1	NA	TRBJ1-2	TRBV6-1	TGTGCCAGCAGCCCTACTACCGGGACAGGGTGGGGCTACACCTTC	CASSPTTGTGWGYTF
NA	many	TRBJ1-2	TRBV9	TGTGCCAGCAGCGTAGGGACGGACGGCCCCTATAATGGCTACACCTTC	CASSVGTDGPYNGYTF
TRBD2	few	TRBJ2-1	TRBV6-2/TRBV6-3	TGTGCCAGCAGCCAAGGGACTAGCGGGTTCGCGTTATTTGTTGAGCAGTTCTTC	CASSQGTSGFALFVEQFF
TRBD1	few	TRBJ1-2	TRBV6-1	TGTGCCAGCAGGAGGACAGGGACGGACTATGGCTACACCTTC	CASRRTGTDYGYTF
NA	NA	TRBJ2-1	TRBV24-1	TGTGCCACCAGTGATCCCCAGGGCTCCCACAATGAGCAGTTCTTC	CATSDPQGSHNEQFF
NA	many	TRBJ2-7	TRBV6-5	TGTGCCAGCAGTTCGACAGGCCCCTACGAGCAGTACTTC	CASSSTGPYEQYF
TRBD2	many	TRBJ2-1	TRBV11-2	TGTGCCAGCAGCTTAGATCGGCGGGGGGCCGGGACCAATGAGCAGTTCTTC	CASSLDRRGAGTNEQFF
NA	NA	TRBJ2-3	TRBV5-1	TGCGCCAGCAGCCCCTGGGGCCCGGGAGCGGATCTTAGCACAGATACGCAGTATTTT	CASSPWGPGADLSTDTQYF
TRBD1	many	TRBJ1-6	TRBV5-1	TGCGCCAGCAGCTTAGCGGGACAGCGATATAATTCACCCCTCCACTTT	CASSLAGQRYNSPLHF